There are a few counts of the clone carrying this T cell receptor (beta chain). Profiled with immunoSEQ multiplex PCR; TCRdb holds only in-frame clones, not every one. Among about 1.1 million clones listed, approximately 80% were seen once. This specimen belongs to a study of shared clonotypes between healthy human individuals. This TCR derives from a man in his late teens or twenties in good health. Some clones in this sample may be carry-over from other donors' samples. Material: memory CD4+ T cells from PBMCs. As for subset: CD45RA-negative fraction.

The CDR3 loop is CASSLDFGDSEKLFF. CDR3 nucleotide sequence: TGTGCCAGCAGCTTAGACTTTGGGGACAGTGAAAAACTGTTTTTT. The rearrangement uses TRBV7-2 and TRBJ1-4, with 7 bases identical to TRBD1. The CDR3 has 15 residues. Trimming took 1 base from V and 7 from J; bases not matched to a gene: 6. Germline-derived CDR1 and CDR2 are SGHTA and FQGNSA.